Each of the 7 T cell receptor beta chains below was sequenced from the same sample in a study of response to subunit inactivated influenza vaccine. TCRdb passed the RT-PCR reads through MiXCR, listing each CDR3 protein once. The table records about 570,000 distinct CDR3 sequences, 10% to 12% of them present only once. This sample also appeared in a second study, on T cells expressing NK-cell markers. Turning to that study: UMIs were included in TCR beta cDNA generated by 5'RACE template switching.

Sequenced material: PBMCs from blood, taken on the day of vaccination. The receptors were sampled from a man aged 45-65 years who received an inactivated influenza vaccine.

The chain combines TRBV20-1 with TRBJ2-5; a weak D match, TRBD1 (6 bases). This CDR3 comprises 12 residues. The V gene's germline CDR1 is DFQATT and CDR2 SNEGSKA (reference sequence). V dropped 4 bases and J dropped 5 bases, with 11 bases sitting between them. The CDR3 DNA reads TGCAGTGCTACAGGGGCAGGGGAGACCCAGTACTTC. Translating it yields CSATGAGETQYF.

The chain has TRBV4-1 and TRBJ2-5; 9 nucleotides align to TRBD2. The CDR3 contains 17 residues. Trimming took 0 bases from V and 4 from J; bases not matched to a gene: 9. Per the germline V gene, CDR1 is MGHRA and CDR2 is YSYEKL. CDR3 in amino acids: CASSQDFRAGGGETQYF. In DNA form, the CDR3 reads TGCGCCAGCAGCCAAGATTTTCGAGCGGGGGGAGGAGAGACCCAGTACTTC.

A few counts support this clonotype. V usage is TRBV12-3 or TRBV12-4 and J usage is TRBJ2-7; TRBD2 aligns across 8 bases. The CDR3 has 13 residues. J lost 4 bases, V lost 8 bases, and 7 bases had no gene match. The CDR3 here is CASRAGAPYEQYF. In nucleotides, the CDR3 is TGTGCCAGCCGAGCGGGGGCGCCTTACGAGCAGTACTTC.

This clonotype was observed a few times. The chain couples TRBV6-2 or TRBV6-3 to TRBJ2-1; TRBD2 aligns across 8 bases. Losses at the gene ends were 2 bases for V and 2 bases for J; bases not matched to a gene: 5. Germline V CDR1 and CDR2: MNHEY, SVGEGT. The CDR3 runs 16 residues. CDR3 bases: TGTGCCAGCAGTTACGCCGCCGGGGGGGCCTACAATGAGCAGTTCTTC. Its translation: CASSYAAGGAYNEQFF.

This clonotype was counted at least ten times. This sequence joins TRBV12-3 or TRBV12-4 and TRBJ2-1, with unresolved D. The V and J ends lost 5 bases and 4 bases respectively, with 9 bases between them. The CDR3 runs to 13 residues. As DNA, the CDR3 is TGTGCCAGCAGTCTCAGACATTACAATGAGCAGTTCTTC. Amino acid sequence: CASSLRHYNEQFF.

This clonotype was seen a few times. V gene TRBV25-1 combines with J gene TRBJ2-1; 11 bases are a match to TRBD2. The CDR3 covers 18 residues. With V trimmed by 0 bases and J by 1 base, 5 bases remained unmatched. Germline loops: CDR1 MGHDK, CDR2 SYGVNS. The CDR3 reads CASSEYSSGRSSYNEQFF. The CDR3 coding sequence is TGTGCCAGCAGTGAATATTCTAGCGGGAGGTCTTCCTACAATGAGCAGTTCTTC.

This clonotype appeared a few times. The CDR3 is CASIPGAGTSLNEKLFF. Written as DNA, the CDR3 is TGTGCCAGCATCCCTGGGGCAGGGACGAGTTTGAATGAAAAACTGTTTTTT. The chain combines TRBV5-5 with TRBJ1-4, with D tentatively TRBD1 (5 bases). Trimming left V 6 bases short and J 5 bases short, with 23 bases between. The CDR3 consists of 17 residues. The germline V gene has CDR1 SGHKS and CDR2 YYEKEE (reference sequence).